This T cell receptor (beta chain) was documented in a study of blood T cell repertoires in COVID-19. Background on the study: Some COVID-19 samples were acute and others convalescent; all came from the United States, Italy and Spain.

The V segment lost 6 bases and the J segment 2 bases; nucleotides outside the gene matches: 6. The CDR3 spans 15 residues. Germline-derived CDR1 and CDR2 are LNHDA and SQIVND (reference sequence). The table came from immunoSEQ multiplex PCR; TCRdb's copy has only in-frame clones and leaves some out. The sample carries about 250,000 clones, more than 65% recorded once. The sample taken for sequencing was peripheral blood. The receptor comes from a woman in her thirties or forties with active or convalescent COVID-19. The rearrangement joins TRBV19 to TRBJ2-1; TRBD2 matches at 8 bases. CDR3 sequence reads: CASSRTAGAYNEQFF. The DNA of the CDR3 is TGTGCCAGTAGCCGCACAGCGGGGGCCTACAATGAGCAGTTCTTC.